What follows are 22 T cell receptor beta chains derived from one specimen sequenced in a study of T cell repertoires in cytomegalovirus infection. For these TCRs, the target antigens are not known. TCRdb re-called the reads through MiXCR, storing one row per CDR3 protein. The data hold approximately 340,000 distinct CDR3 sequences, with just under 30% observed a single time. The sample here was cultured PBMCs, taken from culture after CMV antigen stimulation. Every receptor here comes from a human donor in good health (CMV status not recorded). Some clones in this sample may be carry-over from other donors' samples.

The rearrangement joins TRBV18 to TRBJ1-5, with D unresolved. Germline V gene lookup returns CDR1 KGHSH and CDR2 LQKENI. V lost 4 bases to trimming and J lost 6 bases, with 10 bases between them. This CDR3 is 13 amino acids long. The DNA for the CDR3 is TGTGCCAGCTCACAAGGGTTACTTCAGCCCCAGCATTTT. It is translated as CASSQGLLQPQHF. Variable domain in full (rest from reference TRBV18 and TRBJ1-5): NAGVMQNPRHLVRRRGQEARLRCSPMKGHSHVYWYRQLPEEGLKFMVYLQKENIIDESGMPKERFSAEFPKEGPSILRIQQVVRGDSAAYFCASSQGLLQPQHFGDGTRLSIL.

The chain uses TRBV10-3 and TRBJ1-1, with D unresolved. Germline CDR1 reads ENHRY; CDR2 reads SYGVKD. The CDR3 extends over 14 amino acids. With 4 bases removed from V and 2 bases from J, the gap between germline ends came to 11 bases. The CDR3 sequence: CAISVADGNTEAFF. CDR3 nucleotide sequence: TGTGCCATCAGTGTAGCAGACGGTAACACTGAAGCTTTCTTT.

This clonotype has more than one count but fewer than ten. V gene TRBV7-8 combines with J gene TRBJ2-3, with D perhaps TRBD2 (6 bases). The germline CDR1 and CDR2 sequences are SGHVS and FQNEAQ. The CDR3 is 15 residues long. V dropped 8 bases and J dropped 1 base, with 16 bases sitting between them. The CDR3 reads CASRPFQRGTDTQYF. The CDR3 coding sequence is TGTGCCAGCCGCCCATTCCAGCGGGGCACAGATACGCAGTATTTT.

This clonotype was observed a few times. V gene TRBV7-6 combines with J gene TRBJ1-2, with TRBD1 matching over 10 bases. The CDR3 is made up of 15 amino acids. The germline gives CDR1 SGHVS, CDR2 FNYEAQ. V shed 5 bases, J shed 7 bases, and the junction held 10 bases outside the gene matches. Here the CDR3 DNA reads TGTGCCAGCAGCCCAAGGACAGGGGGAGTAGGTGGCTACACCTTC. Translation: CASSPRTGGVGGYTF.

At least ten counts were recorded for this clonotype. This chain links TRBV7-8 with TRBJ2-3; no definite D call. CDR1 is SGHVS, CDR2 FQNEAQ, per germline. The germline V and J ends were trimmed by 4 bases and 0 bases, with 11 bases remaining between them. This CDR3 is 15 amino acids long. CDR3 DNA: TGTGCCAGCAGCTCCCCGACCCGTAGCACAGATACGCAGTATTTT. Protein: CASSSPTRSTDTQYF.

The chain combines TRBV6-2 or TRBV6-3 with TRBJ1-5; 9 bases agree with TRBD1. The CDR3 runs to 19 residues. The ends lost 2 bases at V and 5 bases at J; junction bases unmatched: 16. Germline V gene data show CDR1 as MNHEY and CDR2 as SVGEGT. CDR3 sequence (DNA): TGTGCCAGCAGTTACACCCTGGACAGGGGCAAAAAATATGATCAGCCCCAGCATTTT. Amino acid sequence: CASSYTLDRGKKYDQPQHF.

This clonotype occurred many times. CDR3 region: CASRFRWEGGWDEQFF. The CDR3 DNA is TGTGCCAGCAGATTTAGGTGGGAGGGGGGGTGGGATGAGCAGTTCTTC. The rearrangement links TRBV27 to TRBJ2-1; tentative D call: TRBD2 (7 bases). Germline values: CDR1 MNHEY, CDR2 SMNVEV (reference sequence). CDR3 length: 16 residues. Trimming pared 6 bases from V and 8 bases from J, leaving 23 bases between.

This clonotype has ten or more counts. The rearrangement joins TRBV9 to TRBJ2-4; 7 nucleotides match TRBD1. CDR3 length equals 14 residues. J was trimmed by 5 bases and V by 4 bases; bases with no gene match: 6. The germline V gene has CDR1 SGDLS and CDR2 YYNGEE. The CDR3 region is CASSPRQGENIQYF. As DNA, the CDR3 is TGTGCCAGCAGCCCTCGACAGGGTGAAAACATTCAGTACTTC.

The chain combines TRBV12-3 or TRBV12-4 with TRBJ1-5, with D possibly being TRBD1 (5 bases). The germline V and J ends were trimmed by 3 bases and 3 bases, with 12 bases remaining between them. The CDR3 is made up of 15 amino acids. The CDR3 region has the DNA TGTGCCAGCAGTTTGATGGTGGGGGTCAATCAGCCCCAGCATTTT. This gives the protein CASSLMVGVNQPQHF.

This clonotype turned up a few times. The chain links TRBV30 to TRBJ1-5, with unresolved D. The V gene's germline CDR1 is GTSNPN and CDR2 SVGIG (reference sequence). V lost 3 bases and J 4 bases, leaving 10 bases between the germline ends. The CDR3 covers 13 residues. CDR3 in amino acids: CAWSGYGNQPQHF. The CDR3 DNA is TGTGCCTGGAGCGGCTACGGTAATCAGCCCCAGCATTTT.

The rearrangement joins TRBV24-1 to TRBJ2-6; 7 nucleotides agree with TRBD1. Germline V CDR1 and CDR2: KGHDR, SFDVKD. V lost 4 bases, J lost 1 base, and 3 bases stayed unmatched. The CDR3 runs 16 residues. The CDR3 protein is CATSEATGSGANVLTF. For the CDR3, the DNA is TGTGCCACCAGTGAAGCGACAGGGTCTGGGGCCAACGTCCTGACTTTC.

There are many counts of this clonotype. CDR3 bases: TGTGCCAGCAGCTTATCAGGACAGACGAACACTGAAGCTTTCTTT. This codes for CASSLSGQTNTEAFF. The gene calls are TRBV7-2 and TRBJ1-1, with D perhaps TRBD1 (6 bases). CDR3 length: 15 residues. Germline CDR1 SGHTA, CDR2 FQGNSA. V lost 2 bases and J lost 1, with 11 bases in between. Full variable domain (remainder filled in from reference TRBV7-2 and TRBJ1-1): GAGVSQSPSNKVTEKGKDVELRCDPISGHTALYWYRQSLGQGLEFLIYFQGNSAPDKSGLPSDRFSAERTGGSVSTLTIQRTQQEDSAVYLCASSLSGQTNTEAFFGQGTRLTVV.

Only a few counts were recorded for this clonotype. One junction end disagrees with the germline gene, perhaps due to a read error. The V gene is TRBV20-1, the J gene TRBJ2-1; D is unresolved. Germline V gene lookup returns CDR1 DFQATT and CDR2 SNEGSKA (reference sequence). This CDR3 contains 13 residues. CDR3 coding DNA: TGCAGTGCTAGTCGACAATCCTCCAATGAGCAGTTCTTC. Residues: CSASRQSSNEQFF.

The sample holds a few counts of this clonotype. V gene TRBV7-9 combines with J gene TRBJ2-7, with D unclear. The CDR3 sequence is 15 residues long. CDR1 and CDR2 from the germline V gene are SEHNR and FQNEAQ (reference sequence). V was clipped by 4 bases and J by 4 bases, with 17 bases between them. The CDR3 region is CASSSPNPKGYEQYF. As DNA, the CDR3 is TGTGCCAGCAGCTCGCCGAATCCTAAGGGATACGAGCAGTACTTC.

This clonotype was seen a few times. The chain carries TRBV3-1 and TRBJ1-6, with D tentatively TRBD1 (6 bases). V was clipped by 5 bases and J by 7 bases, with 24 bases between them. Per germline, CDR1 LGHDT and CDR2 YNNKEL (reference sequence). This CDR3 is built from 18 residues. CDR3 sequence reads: CASSSRGGRALKNSPLHF. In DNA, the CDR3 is TGTGCCAGCAGCTCCCGGGGGGGGCGCGCGTTGAAGAATTCACCCCTCCACTTT.

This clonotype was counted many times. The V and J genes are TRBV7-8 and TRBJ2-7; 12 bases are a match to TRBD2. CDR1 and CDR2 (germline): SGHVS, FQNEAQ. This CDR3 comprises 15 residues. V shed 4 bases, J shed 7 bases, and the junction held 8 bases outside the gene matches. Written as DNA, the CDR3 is TGTGCCAGCAGCTCCTCCGCTAGCGGGAGGGAGGAGCAGTACTTC. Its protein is CASSSSASGREEQYF.

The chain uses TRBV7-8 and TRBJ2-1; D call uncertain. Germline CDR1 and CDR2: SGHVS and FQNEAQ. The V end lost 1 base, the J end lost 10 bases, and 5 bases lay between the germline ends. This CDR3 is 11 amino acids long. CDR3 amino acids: CASSLVLEQFF. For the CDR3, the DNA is TGTGCCAGCAGCTTAGTCTTGGAGCAGTTCTTC.

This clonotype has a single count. CDR3 nucleotides: TGTGCCACCAGTGATCCTAGCGGGACGAACTACAATGAGCAGTTCTTC. Its translation is CATSDPSGTNYNEQFF. V usage is TRBV24-1 and J usage is TRBJ2-1; 9 bases are shared with TRBD2. The CDR3 consists of 16 residues. In germline, CDR1 is KGHDR, CDR2 SFDVKD. V shed 3 bases, J shed 3 bases, and the junction held 5 bases outside the gene matches.

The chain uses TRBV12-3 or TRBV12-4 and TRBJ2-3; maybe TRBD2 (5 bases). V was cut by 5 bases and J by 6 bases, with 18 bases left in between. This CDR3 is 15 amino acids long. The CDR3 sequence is CASSPIRGERDTQYF. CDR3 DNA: TGTGCCAGCAGTCCTATCCGGGGAGAGCGCGATACGCAGTATTTT.

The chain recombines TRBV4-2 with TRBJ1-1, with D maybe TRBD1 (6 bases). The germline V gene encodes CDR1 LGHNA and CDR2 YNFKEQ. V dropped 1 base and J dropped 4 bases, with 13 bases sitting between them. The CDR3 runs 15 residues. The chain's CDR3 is CASSQAAGEGTEAFF. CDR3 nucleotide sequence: TGTGCCAGCAGCCAAGCGGCAGGGGAAGGCACTGAAGCTTTCTTT.

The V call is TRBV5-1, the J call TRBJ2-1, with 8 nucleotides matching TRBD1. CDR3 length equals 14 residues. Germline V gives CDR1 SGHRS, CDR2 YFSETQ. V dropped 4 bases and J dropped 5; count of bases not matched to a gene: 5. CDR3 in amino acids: CASSAGQVNNEQFF. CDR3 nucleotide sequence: TGCGCCAGCAGCGCGGGACAGGTCAACAATGAGCAGTTCTTC. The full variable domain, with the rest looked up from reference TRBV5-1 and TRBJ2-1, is KAGVTQTPRYLIKTRGQQVTLSCSPISGHRSVSWYQQTPGQGLQFLFEYFSETQRNKGNFPGRFSGRQFSNSRSEMNVSTLELGDSALYLCASSAGQVNNEQFFGPGTRLTVL.

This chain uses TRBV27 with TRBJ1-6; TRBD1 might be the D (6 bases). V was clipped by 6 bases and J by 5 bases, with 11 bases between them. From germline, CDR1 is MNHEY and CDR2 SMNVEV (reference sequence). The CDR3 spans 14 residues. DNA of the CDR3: TGTGCCAGCAGCTTCAGGGGTAATAATTCACCCCTCCACTTT. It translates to CASSFRGNNSPLHF.